This TCR beta chain was captured in a study of a mutant IDH1 vaccine in newly diagnosed glioma. Whole-study context: Beforehand, treatment had been radiotherapy, temozolomide, or both; the majority received both.

Using immunoSEQ multiplex PCR, the repertoire was profiled, and TCRdb retains in-frame clones only, with some absent. Among tens of thousands of clones listed, just over 90% were seen once. Specified time point: baseline, week 1 (first vaccination visit). Treatment described: pre-vaccination baseline after standard-of-care therapy. On this clone itself: Its antigen is undetermined.

Whole-study results and caveats: Apparently, pseudoprogression bore no relation to changes among the top peripheral T cell clonotypes. There were vaccine-induced immune responses in just over 90% of the patients.

Sequencing was performed on PBMCs, taken from a glioma patient treated with radiotherapy, temozolomide or both. The origin of this receptor is a man between 40 and 49 years old with glioma.

The CDR3 DNA follows: TGTGCCAGCAGTGCCGAAGGACGCTCCTATAATTCACCCCTCCACTTT. Residues: CASSAEGRSYNSPLHF. This rearrangement joins TRBV25-1 to TRBJ1-6; D is undetermined. This CDR3 region has 16 residues. CDR1 is MGHDK, CDR2 SYGVNS, per germline. V was pared by 4 bases and J by 0 bases, with 10 bases between.